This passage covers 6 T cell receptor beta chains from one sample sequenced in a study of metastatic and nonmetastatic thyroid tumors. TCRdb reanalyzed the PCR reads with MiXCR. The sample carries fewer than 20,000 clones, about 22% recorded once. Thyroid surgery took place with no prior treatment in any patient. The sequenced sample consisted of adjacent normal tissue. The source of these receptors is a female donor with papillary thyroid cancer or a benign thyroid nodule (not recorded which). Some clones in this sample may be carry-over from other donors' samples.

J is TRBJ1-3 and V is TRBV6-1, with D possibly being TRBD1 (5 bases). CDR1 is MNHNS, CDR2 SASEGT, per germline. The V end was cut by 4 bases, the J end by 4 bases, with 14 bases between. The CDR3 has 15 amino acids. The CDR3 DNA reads TGTGCCAGCAGTGGAGCGGCAGGGTTCGGAAACACCATATATTTT. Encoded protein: CASSGAAGFGNTIYF.

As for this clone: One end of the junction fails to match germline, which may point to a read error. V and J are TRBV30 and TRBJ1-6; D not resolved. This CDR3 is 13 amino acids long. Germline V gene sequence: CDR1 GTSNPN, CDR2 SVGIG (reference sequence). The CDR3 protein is CAWGVRSNSPLHF. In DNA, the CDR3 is TGTGCCTGGGGTGTTAGGTCGAATTCACCCCTCCACTTT.

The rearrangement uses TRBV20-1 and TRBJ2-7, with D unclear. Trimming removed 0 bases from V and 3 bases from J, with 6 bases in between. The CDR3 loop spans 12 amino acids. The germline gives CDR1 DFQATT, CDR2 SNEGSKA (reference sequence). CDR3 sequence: CSARDQSYEQYF. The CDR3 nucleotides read TGCAGTGCTAGAGATCAGAGCTACGAGCAGTACTTC.

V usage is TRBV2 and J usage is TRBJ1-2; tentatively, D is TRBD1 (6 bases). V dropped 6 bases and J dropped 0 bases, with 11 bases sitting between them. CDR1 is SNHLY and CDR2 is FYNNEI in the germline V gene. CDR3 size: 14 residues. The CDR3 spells CASRAQGSNYGYTF. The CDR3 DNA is TGTGCCAGCAGGGCACAGGGTTCTAACTATGGCTACACCTTC.

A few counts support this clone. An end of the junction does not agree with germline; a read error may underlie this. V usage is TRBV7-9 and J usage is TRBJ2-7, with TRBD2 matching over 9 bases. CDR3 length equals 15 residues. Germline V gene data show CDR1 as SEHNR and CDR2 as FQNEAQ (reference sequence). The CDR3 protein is CASSDPRLADYKQYF. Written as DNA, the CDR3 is TGTGCCAGCAGCGACCCCCGACTAGCGGACTACAAGCAGTACTTC.

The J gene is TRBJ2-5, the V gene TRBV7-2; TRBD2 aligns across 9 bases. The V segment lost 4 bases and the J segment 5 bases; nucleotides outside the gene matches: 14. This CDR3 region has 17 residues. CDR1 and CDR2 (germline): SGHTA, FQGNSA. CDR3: CASSSLTSGHLGETQYF. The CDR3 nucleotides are TGTGCCAGCAGCTCCCTGACTAGCGGACATCTCGGGGAGACCCAGTACTTC.